A selection of T cell receptor beta chains follows, all from one sample in a study of blood T cells in healthy people across ages. TCRdb reprocessed the 5' RACE reads with MiXCR, giving one entry per CDR3 protein. The table includes almost 800,000 distinct CDR3 sequences, 55% to 75% detected once. Material for sequencing was blood. All receptors come from a man under 40 in good health. Both conserved end residues are part of each CDR3. D genes are given only for firm matches. Size values are once, few and many counts, or a class for expanded clones, and some rows have none.

NA TRBJ2-7 NA TRBV7-2 13 TGTGCCAGCAGCTCACCAAACAGGGATGGGCAGTACTTC CASSSPNRDGQYF
TRBD2 TRBJ2-3 NA TRBV12-3/TRBV12-4 15 TGTGCCAGCAGCTCGACTAGCGGAGCCACAGATACGCAGTATTTT CASSSTSGATDTQYF
NA TRBJ1-5 NA TRBV6-6 15 TGTGCCAGCAGTTACTCGACTACAGGGAATCAGCCCCAGCATTTT CASSYSTTGNQPQHF
TRBD2 TRBJ2-1 NA TRBV6-7 15 TGTGCCAGCAGTTACAGGGCGGGAGGCGTGAATGAGCAGTTCTTC CASSYRAGGVNEQFF
NA TRBJ2-3 few TRBV12-3/TRBV12-4 15 TGTGCCAGCAGTTTTTTAATGTCAATCACAGATACGCAGTATTTT CASSFLMSITDTQYF
TRBD1 TRBJ1-5 once TRBV5-6 15 TGTGCCAGCAGCTCCGACCGGGACAGTCATCAGCCCCAGCATTTT CASSSDRDSHQPQHF
TRBD1 TRBJ2-5 NA TRBV2 14 TGTGCCAGCAACATGGGACAGGTCGGCCCCCGGCAGTACTTC CASNMGQVGPRQYF
TRBD2 TRBJ2-1 NA TRBV7-9 14 TGTGCCAGCAGCTTCCTAGCGGGAGTGGGTGAGCAGTTCTTC CASSFLAGVGEQFF
TRBD2 TRBJ2-1 NA TRBV10-3 19 TGTGCCATCAGTGAGTCCGAAGGACTAGCGATGAGCTCCTACAATGAGCAGTTCTTC CAISESEGLAMSSYNEQFF
NA TRBJ2-7 NA TRBV27 13 TGTGCCAGCAGGTACGGGGCCTACAATGAGCAGTACTTC CASRYGAYNEQYF
NA TRBJ2-7 NA TRBV20-1 14 TGCAGTGCTAGAGGTCGGCTAGATCTCAACGAGCAGTACTTC CSARGRLDLNEQYF
NA TRBJ1-3 NA TRBV7-9 13 TGTGCCAGCACCCGGGACGGGACGGACACCATATATTTT CASTRDGTDTIYF
NA TRBJ1-1 once TRBV7-2 14 TGTGCCAGCAGCTTCTCAGGGCCGAACACTGAAGCTTTCTTT CASSFSGPNTEAFF
TRBD1 TRBJ1-1 many TRBV20-1 16 TGCAGTGCTAGAGATTTGGACAGGGGGGGGAACACTGAAGCTTTCTTT CSARDLDRGGNTEAFF
NA TRBJ2-7 NA TRBV27 15 TGTGCCAGCCCAGCCGGGACACATAAATCCTACGAGCAGTACTTC CASPAGTHKSYEQYF
NA TRBJ2-5 NA TRBV4-2 15 TGTGCCAGCAGCCAAGAGGCTATACTAGGGGAGACCCAGTACTTC CASSQEAILGETQYF
TRBD1 TRBJ2-7 NA TRBV28 12 TGTGCCAGCAGGCAGGGGGTCTACGAGCAGTACTTC CASRQGVYEQYF
NA TRBJ1-4 NA TRBV3-1 14 TGTGCCAGCAGCCCCGACGTAGGGAATCTAAAACTGTTTTTT CASSPDVGNLKLFF
NA TRBJ1-2 few TRBV20-1 13 TGCAGTGCTAGAGAGGCGCCAGTCGGTGGCTACACCTTC CSAREAPVGGYTF
TRBD2 TRBJ2-5 few TRBV9 15 TGTGCCAGCAGCGCGGGACTAGCGAACCAAGAGACCCAGTACTTC CASSAGLANQETQYF
TRBD2 TRBJ2-2 NA TRBV5-1 15 TGCGCCAGCAGCGTTAGCGGGGGTGGCACCGGGGAGCTGTTTTTT CASSVSGGGTGELFF
TRBD1 TRBJ2-2 few TRBV5-1 17 TGCGCCAGCAGCTTGGTGGCTTGGACAGGGAACACCGGGGAGCTGTTTTTT CASSLVAWTGNTGELFF
TRBD1 TRBJ1-2 NA TRBV2 17 TGTGCCAGCAGTGATCCCCGCGGACAGGGGTTGAGCTATGGCTACACCTTC CASSDPRGQGLSYGYTF
TRBD1 TRBJ2-7 NA TRBV5-1 13 TGCGCCAGCAACCCGGGACAGCTGCACGAGCAGTACTTC CASNPGQLHEQYF
TRBD1 TRBJ1-1 NA TRBV11-2 14 TGTGCCAGCAGCACCTGGACAGGGAAAGGTGAAGCTTTCTTT CASSTWTGKGEAFF
TRBD2 TRBJ2-5 NA TRBV5-1 17 TGCGCCAGCAGCAGGACTAGCGGAACCTCGTGCCAAGAGACCCAGTACTTC CASSRTSGTSCQETQYF
NA TRBJ2-2 NA TRBV6-4 13 TGTGCCAGCGCAGCGATAAACACCGGGGAGCTGTTTTTT CASAAINTGELFF